Shown below are 30 T cell receptor beta chains from a single sample sequenced in a study of shared clonotypes between healthy human individuals. Assay used: immunoSEQ multiplex PCR; TCRdb lists only in-frame clones, some missing. The table includes around 940,000 clones, 76% detected once. Material: memory CD4+ T cells sorted from blood. Documented subset: CD45RA-negative fraction. All receptors derive from a man aged 18-30 years in good health.

This chain's CDR3 is CASTMTGADTEAFF. CDR3 in DNA: TGTGCCAGCACTATGACAGGGGCGGACACTGAAGCTTTCTTT. The chain employs TRBV6-6 and TRBJ1-1, with 8 nucleotides matching TRBD1. The CDR3 has 14 residues. From germline, CDR1 is MNHNY and CDR2 SVGAGI (reference sequence). Unmatched junction bases numbered 7, after V lost 7 bases and J lost 3 bases.

The chain is built from TRBV2 and TRBJ2-7, with 8 nucleotides matching TRBD1. This CDR3 is 12 amino acids long. Germline assignment: CDR1 SNHLY and CDR2 FYNNEI. V gave up 7 bases and J gave up 5 bases; unmatched junction bases: 4. CDR3 sequence: CASNRQGNEQYF. DNA for the CDR3: TGTGCCAGCAACCGACAGGGGAACGAGCAGTACTTC.

This clone was counted a few times. The rearrangement links TRBV7-2 to TRBJ2-1; D may be TRBD2 (5 bases). CDR3 length: 14 residues. Trimming shortened V by 5 bases and J by 13 bases, and 21 bases separated the two germline ends. Germline V gives CDR1 SGHTA, CDR2 FQGNSA. The CDR3 reads CASSPRGSIFSQFF. The DNA of the CDR3 is TGTGCCAGCAGCCCGAGAGGGTCCATCTTTTCACAGTTCTTC.

The chain is built from TRBV7-9 and TRBJ2-4; the D gene is possibly TRBD1 (5 bases). V was cut by 0 bases and J by 0 bases, with 6 bases left in between. Germline CDR1 and CDR2: SEHNR and FQNEAQ (reference sequence). The CDR3 is 15 amino acids. CDR3 in amino acids: CASSLADRAKNIQYF. Written as DNA, the CDR3 is TGTGCCAGCAGCTTAGCCGACAGAGCCAAAAACATTCAGTACTTC.

This chain links TRBV11-1 with TRBJ2-1; 7 bases fit TRBD2. CDR3 size: 15 residues. Germline V gene lookup returns CDR1 SGHAT and CDR2 FQDESV (reference sequence). Trimming cost V 4 bases and J 3 bases; bases outside gene matches: 6. CDR3 in amino acids: CASSYSSGHYNEQFF. CDR3 sequence (DNA): TGTGCCAGCAGCTATTCTAGCGGACACTACAATGAGCAGTTCTTC.

This chain connects TRBV7-6 to TRBJ2-5; D unclear. This CDR3 comprises 15 residues. Germline CDR1 reads SGHVS; CDR2 reads FNYEAQ. V gave up 5 bases and J gave up 4 bases, with 17 bases separating them. CDR3 sequence reads: CASSKPGPTGETQYF. The CDR3 coding sequence is TGTGCCAGCAGCAAGCCCGGGCCGACGGGAGAGACCCAGTACTTC.

The gene calls are TRBV11-2 and TRBJ2-2; D is undetermined. Germline V gene lookup returns CDR1 SGHAT and CDR2 FQNNGV. V was pared by 1 base and J by 4 bases, with 7 bases between. The CDR3 is 14 residues long. For the CDR3, the DNA is TGTGCCAGCAGCTTAGTGAGGTCCACCGGGGAGCTGTTTTTT. Its translation: CASSLVRSTGELFF. Based on the CDR3 plus reference TRBV11-2 and TRBJ2-2, the full variable domain is EAGVAQSPRYKIIEKRQSVAFWCNPISGHATLYWYQQILGQGPKLLIQFQNNGVVDDSQLPKDRFSAERLKGVDSTLKIQPAKLEDSAVYLCASSLVRSTGELFFGEGSRLTVL.

This clone was seen a handful of times. CDR3 loop: CASSLGQTRGYTF. Written as DNA, the CDR3 is TGTGCCAGCAGCTTGGGTCAGACCAGAGGCTACACCTTC. This chain joins TRBV5-8 and TRBJ1-2; D is unclear. Germline values: CDR1 SGHTS, CDR2 YDEGEE. CDR3 length: 13 residues. V lost 0 bases to trimming and J lost 8 bases, with 11 bases between them.

The chain uses TRBV5-1 and TRBJ2-1; the D call may be TRBD1 or TRBD2 (5 bases each). This CDR3 is built from 13 residues. The ends were cut back, 0 bases at V and 9 bases at J, with 10 bases in the middle. Germline V CDR1 and CDR2: SGHRS, YFSETQ. The CDR3 reads CASSLDLGAEQFF. Here the CDR3 DNA reads TGCGCCAGCAGCTTGGACCTCGGGGCTGAGCAGTTCTTC.

The V and J genes are TRBV6-6 and TRBJ1-2, with D possibly matching TRBD1 (6 bases). The V gene lost 0 bases and the J gene lost 6 bases, with 14 bases spanning the gap. Germline loops: CDR1 MNHNY, CDR2 SVGAGI (reference sequence). The CDR3 has 15 residues. The CDR3 DNA reads TGTGCCAGCAGTTACTCGGGGGGGCCGAGGGATGGCTACACCTTC. Amino acid sequence: CASSYSGGPRDGYTF.

The rearrangement links TRBV5-1 to TRBJ1-1; D is perhaps TRBD1 (6 bases). V lost 0 bases to trimming and J lost 3 bases, with 12 bases between them. The CDR3 runs 15 residues. The V gene's germline CDR1 is SGHRS and CDR2 YFSETQ. In nucleotides, the CDR3 is TGCGCCAGCAGCTTGGATCGGGGGGCCCACACTGAAGCTTTCTTT. Translating gives CASSLDRGAHTEAFF.

This clone has a single count. The CDR3 DNA reads TGCGCCAGCAGCCAAGATTTCCTACCCCAGTACTTC. Its protein is CASSQDFLPQYF. The V and J genes are TRBV4-1 and TRBJ2-5; no clear D gene. This CDR3 comprises 12 residues. V was pared by 0 bases and J by 9 bases, with 8 bases between. From germline, CDR1 is MGHRA and CDR2 YSYEKL.

Notes on this clone: Other nucleotide sequences in the sample specify the same CDR3. The rearrangement links TRBV7-9 to TRBJ2-1, with D possibly matching TRBD2 (5 bases). Germline V gives CDR1 SEHNR, CDR2 FQNEAQ (reference sequence). Between the trimmed V and J ends, which lost 2 bases and 0 bases, there was a span of 5 bases. The length of the CDR3 is 14 residues. Written as DNA, the CDR3 is TGTGCCAGCAGCTTAAGCGGCTCCTACAATGAGCAGTTCTTC. This sequence encodes CASSLSGSYNEQFF. The variable domain in full, with the rest retrieved from reference TRBV7-9 and TRBJ2-1, is DTGVSQNPRHKITKRGQNVTFRCDPISEHNRLYWYRQTLGQGPEFLTYFQNEAQLEKSRLLSDRFSAERPKGSFSTLEIQRTEQGDSAMYLCASSLSGSYNEQFFGPGTRLTVL.

This chain links TRBV30 with TRBJ2-1, with TRBD2 identical over 9 bases. V lost 7 bases, J lost 1 base, and 14 bases stayed unmatched. This CDR3 is built from 17 residues. From germline, CDR1 is GTSNPN and CDR2 SVGIG (reference sequence). The CDR3 DNA is TGTGCCTCAGGGGGGAGAAGACTAGCGGAGTCCTACAATGAGCAGTTCTTC. Amino acids: CASGGRRLAESYNEQFF.

The V gene is TRBV6-5, the J gene TRBJ2-2, with D hard to call. V was clipped by 0 bases and J by 6 bases, with 8 bases between them. Germline CDR1 reads MNHEY; CDR2 reads SVGAGI. This CDR3 contains 14 residues. This CDR3 reads CASSYSTLSGELFF. As DNA, the CDR3 is TGTGCCAGCAGTTACTCGACACTCTCCGGGGAGCTGTTTTTT.

The chain combines TRBV4-1 with TRBJ2-7; TRBD2 aligns across 8 bases. Per the germline V gene, CDR1 is MGHRA and CDR2 is YSYEKL. The CDR3 runs 15 residues. V lost 1 base and J lost 5; bases outside the gene matches: 7. CDR3 loop: CASSQAELAAHEQYF. For the CDR3, the DNA is TGCGCCAGCAGCCAAGCCGAACTAGCGGCGCACGAGCAGTACTTC.

The chain has TRBV5-1 and TRBJ1-2; a possible D gene is TRBD1 (6 bases). The CDR3 has 14 residues. Germline V gene data show CDR1 as SGHRS and CDR2 as YFSETQ. The V end was cut by 6 bases, the J end by 0 bases, with 12 bases between. Here the CDR3 DNA reads TGCGCCAGCAACGCCGGGGGGCCTAACTATGGCTACACCTTC. Encoded protein: CASNAGGPNYGYTF.

The CDR3 sequence is CASSSGTGLRETQYF. CDR3 in DNA: TGCGCCAGCAGCTCCGGGACAGGGCTGCGGGAGACCCAGTACTTC. This chain uses TRBV5-1 with TRBJ2-5; 9 bases are shared with TRBD1. Germline V gene data show CDR1 as SGHRS and CDR2 as YFSETQ. The CDR3 contains 15 residues. V trimming: 3 bases; J trimming: 5 bases; junction bases outside the gene matches: 8.

This clone was seen just once. The CDR3 is CASTMRAGTASSGANVLTF. The CDR3 nucleotides read TGTGCCAGCACCATGAGGGCCGGGACGGCGAGCTCTGGGGCCAACGTCCTGACTTTC. This chain uses TRBV5-6 with TRBJ2-6, with D possibly called TRBD1 or TRBD2 (5 bases each). The CDR3 extends over 19 amino acids. V was shortened by 6 bases and J by 0 bases, with 22 bases between the two germline ends. Germline CDR1 SGHDT, CDR2 YYEEEE. Together with reference TRBV5-6 and TRBJ2-6, the CDR3 gives the full variable domain: DAGVTQSPTHLIKTRGQQVTLRCSPKSGHDTVSWYQQALGQGPQFIFQYYEEEERQRGNFPDRFSGHQFPNYSSELNVNALLLGDSALYLCASTMRAGTASSGANVLTFGAGSRLTVL.

The chain is built from TRBV4-1 and TRBJ2-7; D gene ambiguous. The CDR3 covers 15 residues. The germline gives CDR1 MGHRA, CDR2 YSYEKL. With 0 bases removed from V and 0 bases from J, the gap between germline ends came to 9 bases. CDR3 nucleotide sequence: TGCGCCAGCAGCCAAGAAGTCGCAGCCTCCTACGAGCAGTACTTC. It codes for CASSQEVAASYEQYF.

Written as DNA, the CDR3 is TGTGCCAGCAGGAACCCCACTGGGACTGAAGCTTTCTTT. It translates to CASRNPTGTEAFF. This chain joins TRBV6-1 and TRBJ1-1, with unresolved D. Trimming shortened V by 6 bases and J by 5 bases, and 13 bases separated the two germline ends. Germline CDR1 MNHNS, CDR2 SASEGT. This CDR3 comprises 13 residues.

This clone has ten or more counts. Additional DNA sequences in this sample encode the identical CDR3. The V gene is TRBV6-6, the J gene TRBJ2-3; D is unclear. Trimming shortened V by 2 bases and J by 6 bases, and 3 bases separated the two germline ends. CDR3 length: 11 residues. CDR1 MNHNY and CDR2 SVGAGI come from the germline V gene (reference sequence). CDR3 protein: CASSYGDTQYF. As DNA, the CDR3 is TGTGCCAGCAGTTACGGGGATACGCAGTATTTT.

The chain is built from TRBV19 and TRBJ1-1; TRBD1 is a possible D gene (5 bases). Germline CDR1 is LNHDA and CDR2 is SQIVND (reference sequence). The CDR3 covers 14 residues. Trimming left V 3 bases short and J 3 bases short, with 11 bases between. The CDR3, as DNA: TGTGCCAGTAGTATTTCGGCGGGGCACACTGAAGCTTTCTTT. Protein sequence: CASSISAGHTEAFF.

This chain uses TRBV7-9 with TRBJ2-3; maybe TRBD2 (5 bases). In germline, CDR1 is SEHNR, CDR2 FQNEAQ (reference sequence). CDR3 size: 14 residues. V lost 4 bases to trimming and J lost 4 bases, with 12 bases between them. As DNA, the CDR3 is TGTGCCAGCAGCTGGGCTTCGGGGTCAGATACGCAGTATTTT. Translated, it gives CASSWASGSDTQYF.

This clone was recorded a few times. The chain carries TRBV28 and TRBJ1-2, with TRBD1 matching over 8 bases. J lost 2 bases, V lost 5 bases, and 13 bases had no gene match. Per the germline V gene, CDR1 is MDHEN and CDR2 is SYDVKM. The CDR3 length is 17 residues. This CDR3 is CASSHSGGFSQNYGYTF. CDR3 DNA: TGTGCCAGCAGTCACTCAGGGGGCTTCTCCCAAAACTATGGCTACACCTTC.

The chain carries TRBV4-1 and TRBJ1-1; tentatively, D is TRBD1 (5 bases). Germline V CDR1 and CDR2: MGHRA, YSYEKL. The CDR3 sequence is 14 residues long. V was cut by 2 bases and J by 6 bases, with 13 bases left in between. The CDR3 DNA reads TGCGCCAGCAGCCAAAGGGAGGGGCCGGCTGAAGCTTTCTTT. This sequence encodes CASSQREGPAEAFF.

In this sample, this clone turned up a few times. This sequence joins TRBV15 and TRBJ2-2; D may correspond to TRBD1 or TRBD2 (5 bases each). CDR1 is LNHNV, CDR2 YYDKDF, per germline (reference sequence). This CDR3 has 17 residues. The ends were cut back, 1 base at V and 10 bases at J, with 22 bases in the middle. CDR3 bases: TGTGCCACCAGCAGAGCGGGACGACTAACCTCAGGTTCGGAGCTGTTTTTT. It codes for CATSRAGRLTSGSELFF.

The chain has TRBV21-1 and TRBJ1-1. TRBV21-1 is a pseudogene locus. The CDR3 has 14 amino acids. As DNA, the CDR3 is TGTGCCAGCAGCAAAGGATATTCAAACACTGAAGCTTTCTTT. This translates into CASSKGYSNTEAFF.

The chain links TRBV27 to TRBJ2-1; either TRBD1 or TRBD2 may supply D (7 bases each). Trimming left V 5 bases short and J 5 bases short, with 19 bases between. Germline V CDR1 and CDR2: MNHEY, SMNVEV (reference sequence). CDR3 length equals 16 residues. CDR3 amino acids: CASSPSGGVPNNEQFF. Here the CDR3 DNA reads TGTGCCAGCAGTCCGTCAGGGGGGGTCCCGAACAATGAGCAGTTCTTC.

CDR3 amino acids: CASSPSVAGQETQYF. The CDR3 DNA reads TGTGCCAGCTCACCCAGTGTAGCGGGACAAGAGACCCAGTACTTC. V is TRBV18 and J is TRBJ2-5, with 8 positions matching TRBD2. CDR1 is KGHSH, CDR2 LQKENI, per germline. The ends lost 3 bases at V and 2 bases at J; junction bases unmatched: 5. The CDR3 spans 15 residues.